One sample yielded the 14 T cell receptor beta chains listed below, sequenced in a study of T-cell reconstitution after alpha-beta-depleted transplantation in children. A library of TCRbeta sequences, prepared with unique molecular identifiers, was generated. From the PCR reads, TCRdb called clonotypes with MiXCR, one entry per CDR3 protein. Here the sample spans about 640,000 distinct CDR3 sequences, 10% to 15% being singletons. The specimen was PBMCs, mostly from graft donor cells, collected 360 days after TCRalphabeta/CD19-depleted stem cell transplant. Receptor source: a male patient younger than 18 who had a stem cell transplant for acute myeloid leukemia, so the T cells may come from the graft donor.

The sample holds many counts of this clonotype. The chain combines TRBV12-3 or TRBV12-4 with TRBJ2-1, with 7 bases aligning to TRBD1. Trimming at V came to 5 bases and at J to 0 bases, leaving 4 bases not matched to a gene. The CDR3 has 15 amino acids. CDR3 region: CASSQTGNSYNEQFF. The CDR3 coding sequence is TGTGCCAGCAGTCAGACAGGGAACTCCTACAATGAGCAGTTCTTC.

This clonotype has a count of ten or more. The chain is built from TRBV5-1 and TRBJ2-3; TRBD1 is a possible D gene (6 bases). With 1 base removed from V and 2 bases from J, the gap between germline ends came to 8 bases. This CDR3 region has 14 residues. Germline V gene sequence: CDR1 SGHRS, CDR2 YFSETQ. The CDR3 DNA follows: TGCGCCAGCAGCTTGAAGGGGGTCACAGATACGCAGTATTTT. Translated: CASSLKGVTDTQYF. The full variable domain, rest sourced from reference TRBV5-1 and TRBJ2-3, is KAGVTQTPRYLIKTRGQQVTLSCSPISGHRSVSWYQQTPGQGLQFLFEYFSETQRNKGNFPGRFSGRQFSNSRSEMNVSTLELGDSALYLCASSLKGVTDTQYFGPGTRLTVL.

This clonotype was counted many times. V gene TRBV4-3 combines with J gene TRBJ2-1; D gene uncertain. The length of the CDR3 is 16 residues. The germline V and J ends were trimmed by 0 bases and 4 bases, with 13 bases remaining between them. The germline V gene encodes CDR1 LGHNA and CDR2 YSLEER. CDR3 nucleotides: TGCGCCAGCAGCCAAGAAGCACACCAGGATTACAATGAGCAGTTCTTC. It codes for CASSQEAHQDYNEQFF.

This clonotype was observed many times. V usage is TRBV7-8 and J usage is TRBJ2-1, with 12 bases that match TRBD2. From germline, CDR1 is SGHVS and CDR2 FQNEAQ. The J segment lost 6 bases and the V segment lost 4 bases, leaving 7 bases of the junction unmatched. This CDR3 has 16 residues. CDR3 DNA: TGTGCCAGCAGCTCCCGACTAGCGGGAGTCCCCAATGAGCAGTTCTTC. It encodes CASSSRLAGVPNEQFF. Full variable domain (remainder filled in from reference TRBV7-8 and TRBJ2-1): GAGVSQSPRYKVAKRGQDVALRCDPISGHVSLFWYQQALGQGPEFLTYFQNEAQLDKSGLPSDRFFAERPEGSVSTLKIQRTQQEDSAVYLCASSSRLAGVPNEQFFGPGTRLTVL.

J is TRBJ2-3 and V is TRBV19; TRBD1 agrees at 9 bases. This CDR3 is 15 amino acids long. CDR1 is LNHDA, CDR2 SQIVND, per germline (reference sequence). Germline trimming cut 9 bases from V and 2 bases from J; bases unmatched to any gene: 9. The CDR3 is CASSPGQGNTDTQYF. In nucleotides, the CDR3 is TGTGCCAGCTCACCGGGACAGGGAAACACAGATACGCAGTATTTT.

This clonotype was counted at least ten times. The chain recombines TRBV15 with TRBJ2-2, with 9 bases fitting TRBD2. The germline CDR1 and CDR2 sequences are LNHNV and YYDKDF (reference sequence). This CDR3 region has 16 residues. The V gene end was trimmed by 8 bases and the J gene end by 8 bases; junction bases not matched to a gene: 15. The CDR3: CATSSPLREGRGELFF. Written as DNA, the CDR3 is TGTGCCACCTCCTCCCCCTTGCGGGAGGGAAGGGGGGAGCTGTTTTTT.

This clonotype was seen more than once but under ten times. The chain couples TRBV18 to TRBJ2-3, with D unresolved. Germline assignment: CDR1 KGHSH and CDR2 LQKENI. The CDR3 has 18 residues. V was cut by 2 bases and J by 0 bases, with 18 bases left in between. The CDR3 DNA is TGTGCCAGCTCACCAAGTCGGAGTTCCTCCTATAGCACAGATACGCAGTATTTT. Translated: CASSPSRSSSYSTDTQYF. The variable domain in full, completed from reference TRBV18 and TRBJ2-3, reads NAGVMQNPRHLVRRRGQEARLRCSPMKGHSHVYWYRQLPEEGLKFMVYLQKENIIDESGMPKERFSAEFPKEGPSILRIQQVVRGDSAAYFCASSPSRSSSYSTDTQYFGPGTRLTVL.

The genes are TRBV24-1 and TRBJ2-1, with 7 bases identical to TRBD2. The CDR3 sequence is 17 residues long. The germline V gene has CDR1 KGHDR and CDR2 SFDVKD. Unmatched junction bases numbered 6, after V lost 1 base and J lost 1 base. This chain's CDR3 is CATSDFRGRASYNEQFF. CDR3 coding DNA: TGTGCCACCAGTGATTTCAGAGGGAGGGCTTCCTACAATGAGCAGTTCTTC.

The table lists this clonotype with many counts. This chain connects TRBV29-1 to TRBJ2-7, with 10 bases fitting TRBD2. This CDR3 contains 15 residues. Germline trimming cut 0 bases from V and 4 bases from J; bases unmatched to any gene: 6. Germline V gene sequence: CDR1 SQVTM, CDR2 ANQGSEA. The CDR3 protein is CSVEDQRTSGYEQYF. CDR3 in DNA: TGCAGCGTTGAAGATCAGAGGACTAGCGGATACGAGCAGTACTTC.

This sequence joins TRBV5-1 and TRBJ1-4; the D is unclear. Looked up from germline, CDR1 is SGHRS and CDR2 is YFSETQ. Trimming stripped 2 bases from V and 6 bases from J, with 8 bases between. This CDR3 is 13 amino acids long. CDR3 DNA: TGCGCCAGCAGCTTCGGGCCTGATGAAAAACTGTTTTTT. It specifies CASSFGPDEKLFF.

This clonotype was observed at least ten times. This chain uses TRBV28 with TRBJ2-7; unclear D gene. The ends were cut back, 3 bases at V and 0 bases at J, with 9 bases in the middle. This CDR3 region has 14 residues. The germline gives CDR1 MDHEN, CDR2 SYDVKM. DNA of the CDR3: TGTGCCAGCAGTTTGGTCGGGCTCTCCTACGAGCAGTACTTC. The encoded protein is CASSLVGLSYEQYF.

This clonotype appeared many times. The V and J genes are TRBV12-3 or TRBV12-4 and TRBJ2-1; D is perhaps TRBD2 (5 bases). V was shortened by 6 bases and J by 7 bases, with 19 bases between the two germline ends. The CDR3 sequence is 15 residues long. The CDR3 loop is CASSHFGLSGNEQFF. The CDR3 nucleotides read TGTGCCAGCAGCCACTTCGGACTCAGTGGGAATGAGCAGTTCTTC.

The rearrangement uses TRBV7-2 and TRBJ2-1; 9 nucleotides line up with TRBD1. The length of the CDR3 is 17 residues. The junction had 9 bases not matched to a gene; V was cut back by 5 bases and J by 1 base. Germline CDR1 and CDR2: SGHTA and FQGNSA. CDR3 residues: CASSATRDRVSYNEQFF. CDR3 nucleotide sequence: TGTGCCAGCAGCGCAACTCGGGACAGGGTTTCCTACAATGAGCAGTTCTTC.

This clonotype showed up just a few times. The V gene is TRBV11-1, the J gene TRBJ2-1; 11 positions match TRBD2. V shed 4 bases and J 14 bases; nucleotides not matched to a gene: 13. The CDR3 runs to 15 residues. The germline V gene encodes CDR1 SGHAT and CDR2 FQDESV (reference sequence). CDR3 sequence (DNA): TGTGCCAGCAGCTCTGGACTAGCGGGCAAAAGTTGGGAGTTCTTC. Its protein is CASSSGLAGKSWEFF.